Presented here are 9 T cell receptor beta chains from one specimen sequenced in a study of blood T cell repertoires in COVID-19 (dated by TCRdb to the early 2020s). Library creation used the immunoSEQ multiplex PCR assay. The table was pulled from immuneACCESS by TCRdb, which kept in-frame rearrangements only. Such tables lose some clones; where checked, under half of the loss comes from unresolved V genes, and the rest has no known cause. This sample lists some 7,700 clones; 88% were detected once. The ten largest clonotypes hold under 8% of the sample. Sequencing input: peripheral blood. These receptors were obtained from a woman aged 45-59 years with active or convalescent COVID-19.

CDR3 nucleotides: TGTGCCAGCAGTAACGACAGGGATGGCAAAAACATTCAGTACTTC. It encodes CASSNDRDGKNIQYF. The chain links TRBV6-2 or TRBV6-3 to TRBJ2-4; the match to TRBD1 covers 7 bases. The CDR3 covers 15 residues. V shed 5 bases, J shed 3 bases, and the junction held 7 bases outside the gene matches. In germline, CDR1 is MNHEY, CDR2 SVGEGT.

The chain recombines TRBV6-5 with TRBJ2-3; 7 positions match TRBD2. Trimming at V came to 3 bases and at J to 1 base, leaving 7 bases not matched to a gene. The germline V gene has CDR1 MNHEY and CDR2 SVGAGI. The CDR3 contains 16 residues. The CDR3 here is CASSYGSGRGTDTQYF. The DNA for the CDR3 is TGTGCCAGCAGTTATGGATCGGGGAGGGGCACAGATACGCAGTATTTT.

This clone was counted once. The rearrangement joins TRBV5-8 to TRBJ1-5; D is undetermined. The germline V and J ends were trimmed by 3 bases and 8 bases, with 12 bases remaining between them. This CDR3 spans 13 amino acids. Germline CDR1 SGHTS, CDR2 YDEGEE. The CDR3 spells CASSSRRDKPQHF. The CDR3 DNA is TGTGCCAGCAGCTCAAGGCGAGACAAGCCCCAGCATTTT.

The chain joins TRBV10-1 to TRBJ2-1; a weak D match, TRBD1 (6 bases). Germline CDR1 is WNHNN and CDR2 is SYGVQD (reference sequence). Trimming took 4 bases from V and 9 from J, leaving 10 bases between them. The CDR3 spans 12 residues. This chain's CDR3 is CASSGPTGEQFF. In DNA form, the CDR3 reads TGCGCCAGCAGTGGCCCGACAGGTGAGCAGTTCTTC.

The rearrangement joins TRBV12-5 to TRBJ1-1; D remains ambiguous. Trimming cost V 1 base and J 0 bases, with 9 bases left between them. Looked up from germline, CDR1 is LGHNT and CDR2 is FRNRAP. The CDR3 totals 15 residues. CDR3 sequence (DNA): TGTGCTAGTGGTTTGGGTAATCTCGTGAACACTGAAGCTTTCTTT. Its protein product is CASGLGNLVNTEAFF.

This rearrangement joins TRBV6-1 to TRBJ2-7; maybe TRBD1 (5 bases). The CDR3 spans 15 residues. Between the trimmed V and J ends, which lost 2 bases and 2 bases, there was a span of 13 bases. Germline values: CDR1 MNHNS, CDR2 SASEGT. CDR3 nucleotides: TGTGCCAGCAGTGAATCGAGACAGATTCCCTACGAGCAGTACTTC. This encodes CASSESRQIPYEQYF.

A few counts support this clone. The genes are TRBV3-1 (or the pseudogene TRBV3-2) and TRBJ1-3; no clear D. The CDR3 consists of 11 residues. Germline V gives CDR1 LGHDT, CDR2 YNNKEL (reference sequence). Between the trimmed V and J ends, which lost 10 bases and 1 base, there was a span of 5 bases. The CDR3 loop reads CATHSGNTIYF. The CDR3 coding sequence is TGTGCCACCCATTCTGGAAACACCATATATTTT.

This rearrangement joins TRBV28 to TRBJ2-1, with 8 bases lining up with TRBD2. V lost 6 bases and J lost 0; bases outside the gene matches: 7. This CDR3 contains 16 residues. Germline loops: CDR1 MDHEN, CDR2 SYDVKM. CDR3 nucleotide sequence: TGTGCCAGCAGCTTAATGAGCGGGGGCTCCTACAATGAGCAGTTCTTC. Its translation: CASSLMSGGSYNEQFF.

This chain connects TRBV10-1 to TRBJ1-6; 9 bases are shared with TRBD1. The V segment lost 8 bases and the J segment 7 bases; nucleotides outside the gene matches: 3. The CDR3 runs to 13 residues. Germline CDR1 WNHNN, CDR2 SYGVQD (reference sequence). CDR3 region: CASGGQGNSPLHF. CDR3 DNA sequence: TGCGCCAGCGGGGGACAGGGAAATTCACCCCTCCACTTT.